The rows below give T cell receptor beta chains drawn from one sample of a study of blood T cell repertoires in COVID-19. Some clones are missing from TCRdb's copy, which holds only in-frame ones; the method was immunoSEQ multiplex PCR. The profile shows about 88,000 clones, approximately 90% of them singletons. What was sequenced was peripheral blood. Every receptor here comes from a woman aged 80 or over with acute or convalescent COVID-19. Both conserved end residues are part of each CDR3. The D gene is left open where the match is weak. Part of the rows lack a size; the others show once, few, many or a class for expanded clones.

v_call,clone_size,d_call,j_call,cdr3_nt,cdr3_aa
TRBV18,-,-,TRBJ2-5,TGTGCCAGCTCACCAAAGGGGGTAGAGACCCAGTACTTC,CASSPKGVETQYF
TRBV6-5,-,-,TRBJ1-1,TGTGCCAGCAGTTACTCGTACAGGAATTTGAACACTGAAGCTTTCTTT,CASSYSYRNLNTEAFF
TRBV29-1,once,TRBD1,TRBJ2-7,TGCAGCGTCGACTCCGGGACAGGGGTCTACGAGCAGTACTTC,CSVDSGTGVYEQYF
TRBV5-1,-,-,TRBJ2-3,TGCGCCAGCAGCTTGGGAGGGGGGGCCACAGATACGCAGTATTTT,CASSLGGGATDTQYF
TRBV3-1/TRBV3-2,-,-,TRBJ1-1,TGTGCCAGCAGCCAACCCGCAGGGTCTTTGAACACTGAAGCTTTCTTT,CASSQPAGSLNTEAFF
TRBV4-3,-,TRBD2,TRBJ2-1,TGCGCCAGCAGCCAAGATTCCCAAGCGGGGAGGTATGAGCAGTTCTTC,CASSQDSQAGRYEQFF
TRBV30,-,-,TRBJ1-1,TGTGCCTGGAGTGTGGCCCGTAAGTCTGAAGCTTTCTTT,CAWSVARKSEAFF
TRBV9,once,-,TRBJ1-2,TGTGCCAGCAGCCGGGACATTGAAAACTATGGCTACACCTTC,CASSRDIENYGYTF
TRBV5-1,-,-,TRBJ2-2,TGCGCCAGCAGCTACCCAGGTCCCGGGGAGCTGTTTTTT,CASSYPGPGELFF
TRBV7-9,-,TRBD1,TRBJ2-7,TGTGCCAGCAGCGAGACAGGGGTAACCTACGAGCAGTACTTC,CASSETGVTYEQYF
TRBV28,-,TRBD2,TRBJ2-1,TGTGCCAGCAGTCCGCTGGGAGCGGGGATGTACAATGAGCAGTTCTTC,CASSPLGAGMYNEQFF
TRBV12-3/TRBV12-4,-,-,TRBJ1-1,TGTGCCAGCAATGGGGCCGATGAAGCTTTCTTT,CASNGADEAFF
TRBV27,-,-,TRBJ1-6,TGTGCCAGCAGTCCATACAGGGCCTTAGAGAATTCACCCCTCCACTTT,CASSPYRALENSPLHF
TRBV27,-,-,TRBJ2-7,TGTGCCAGCAGTTTAAAAGCCAGGGGCTACGAGCAGTACTTC,CASSLKARGYEQYF
TRBV5-4,once,-,TRBJ1-5,TGTGCCAGCAGCTTGTTCGGGGAGCGCCAGCCCCAGCATTTT,CASSLFGERQPQHF
TRBV2,-,TRBD2,TRBJ2-5,TGTGCCAGCAGAACGGGAGGGGCAACCCAGTACTTC,CASRTGGATQYF
TRBV5-4,-,TRBD2,TRBJ2-7,TGTGCCAGCAGCTTGGGACTAGCGGGAAGGGGCGAGCAGTACTTC,CASSLGLAGRGEQYF
TRBV10-3,few,TRBD1,TRBJ2-1,TGTGCCATCAGTAAGTCCCTGGGACAGGACAATGAGCAGTTCTTC,CAISKSLGQDNEQFF
TRBV13,-,TRBD1,TRBJ1-4,TGTGCCAGCAGCTTAGTAGGGACAGTTAATGAAAAACTGTTTTTT,CASSLVGTVNEKLFF
TRBV29-1,-,TRBD1,TRBJ2-1,TGCAGCGAGGGACAGTTTGTGGGGAGTGAGCAGTTCTTC,CSEGQFVGSEQFF
TRBV2,-,-,TRBJ2-4,TGTGCCAGCAGTGAAGGGGCTGAGGGCGCGGGGACCATTCAGTACTTC,CASSEGAEGAGTIQYF
TRBV29-1,-,TRBD1,TRBJ1-2,TGCAGCGTGTCGGACAGGGGGGATTATGGCTACACCTTC,CSVSDRGDYGYTF
TRBV7-2,-,-,TRBJ2-2,TGTGCCAGCAGCTTAATAGCGAACACCGGGGAGCTGTTTTTT,CASSLIANTGELFF
TRBV27,-,TRBD1,TRBJ1-2,TGTGCCAGCAGTAACAGGGGCGGCTATGGCTACACCTTC,CASSNRGGYGYTF
TRBV27,few,-,TRBJ1-1,TGTGCCAGCAGATTACAGAGATCCGCCGGGGCTGAAGCTTTCTTT,CASRLQRSAGAEAFF
TRBV28,-,-,TRBJ1-2,TGTGCCAGCGGAACGGGGGGTATCGACTACACCTTC,CASGTGGIDYTF
TRBV20-1,-,TRBD1,TRBJ2-3,TGCAGTGCTAGTCCCTATATTGGGACAGGGGATTTCACAGATACGCAGTATTTT,CSASPYIGTGDFTDTQYF
TRBV29-1,-,-,TRBJ2-1,TGCAGCGACATGGGCGTGGGAGAGCGGACCTACAATGAGCAGTTCTTC,CSDMGVGERTYNEQFF
TRBV29-1,-,-,TRBJ1-4,TGCAGCGTACGGGACTTTTGGAATGAAAAACTGTTTTTT,CSVRDFWNEKLFF
TRBV19,-,TRBD1,TRBJ2-6,TGTGCCAGCGGACAGGAAGCCTCTGGGGCCAACGTCCTGACTTTC,CASGQEASGANVLTF
TRBV5-1,-,-,TRBJ2-7,TGCGCCAGCAGCTTGGGAGACAGCTCCTACGAGCAGTACTTC,CASSLGDSSYEQYF
TRBV6-2/TRBV6-3,-,-,TRBJ2-7,TGTGCCAGCAGTTACGGGTTCGGACAACCGAGCTCCTACGAGCAGTACTTC,CASSYGFGQPSSYEQYF
TRBV4-3,few,-,TRBJ2-1,TGCGCCAGCAGCCAAGTCTGGCAGGGATCCCGCAGGGAGCAGTTCTTC,CASSQVWQGSRREQFF
TRBV2,-,TRBD2,TRBJ2-3,TGTGCCAGCAGTGTTCCTAGCGGCAGCACAGATACGCAGTATTTT,CASSVPSGSTDTQYF
TRBV6-5,-,-,TRBJ1-6,TGTGCCAGCAGTTACTCCGGGACTAGAGACTGGCCCCTCCACTTT,CASSYSGTRDWPLHF
TRBV6-5,-,-,TRBJ1-1,TGTGCCAGCAGATTCCCGACAGACCCGGCTGAAGCTTTCTTT,CASRFPTDPAEAFF
TRBV4-3,-,TRBD2,TRBJ2-7,TGCGCCAGCAGCCAAGGACTAGCGGTCTCCTACGAGCAGTACTTC,CASSQGLAVSYEQYF
TRBV28,-,TRBD1,TRBJ1-1,TGTGCCAGCAGTGACAGGGTCGGGGTCGCGTCTGAAGCTTTCTTT,CASSDRVGVASEAFF
TRBV6-2/TRBV6-3,-,TRBD2,TRBJ2-7,TGTGCCAGCAGTTACGTAAGGACTAGCATCTCCTACGAGCAGTACTTC,CASSYVRTSISYEQYF
TRBV7-2,-,-,TRBJ1-1,TGTGCCAGCAGGGACAGATCTTTGAACACTGAAGCTTTCTTT,CASRDRSLNTEAFF
TRBV19,-,TRBD1,TRBJ1-5,TGTGCCAGTAGTATAGGGGCAGGGGGGAATCAGCCCCAGCATTTT,CASSIGAGGNQPQHF
TRBV14,-,TRBD1,TRBJ1-4,TGTGCCAGCAGCCAAGTAAAGGGGTCGTCAGGGGGTAATGAAAAACTGTTTTTT,CASSQVKGSSGGNEKLFF
TRBV6-2/TRBV6-3,-,-,TRBJ2-1,TGTGCCAGCAGTCCCCGCAGGGGCTGGGACAATGAGCAGTTCTTC,CASSPRRGWDNEQFF
TRBV9,-,TRBD2,TRBJ2-3,TGTGCCAGCAGCGTAGGAACTAGCGGTTACACAGATACGCAGTATTTT,CASSVGTSGYTDTQYF
TRBV7-3,-,-,TRBJ2-6,TGTGCCAGCAGCTTAATCGGTACCCGCTCTGGGGCCAACGTCCTGACTTTC,CASSLIGTRSGANVLTF
TRBV15,-,-,TRBJ2-1,TGTGCCACCAGCAGAGATTTAGGAGTCTACAATGAGCAGTTCTTC,CATSRDLGVYNEQFF
TRBV10-3,-,TRBD1,TRBJ1-6,TGTGCCATCATTTCCGGGGACAGGGGGGGATATAATTCACCCCTCCACTTT,CAIISGDRGGYNSPLHF
TRBV18,-,TRBD1,TRBJ1-4,TGTGCCAGCTCACTACAGGGGGCTCGGACTAATGAAAAACTGTTTTTT,CASSLQGARTNEKLFF
TRBV6-5,once,TRBD1,TRBJ1-1,TGTGCCATTAGGGGGCCCACTGAAGCTTTCTTT,CAIRGPTEAFF
TRBV30,-,-,TRBJ1-5,TGTGCCTGGAACCCCGGGGGTAGCAATCAGCCCCAGCATTTT,CAWNPGGSNQPQHF
TRBV24-1,once,-,TRBJ2-3,TGTGCCACCAGTCTACAGGGTGGGGACCATACGCAGTATTTT,CATSLQGGDHTQYF
TRBV24-1,-,-,TRBJ2-1,TGTGCCACCAGTGATTGGAGTAGCGGTTACAATGAGCAGTTCTTC,CATSDWSSGYNEQFF
TRBV28,-,-,TRBJ2-3,TGTGCCAGCAGTGCCACTAGTAACCGCGTCACAGATACGCAGTATTTT,CASSATSNRVTDTQYF
TRBV4-1,-,TRBD1,TRBJ2-7,TGCGCCAGCAGCCAAGAGGGGACAGAGACCTACGAGCAGTACTTC,CASSQEGTETYEQYF
TRBV18,-,-,TRBJ2-2,TGTGCCAGCTCACCACTTCCCGGAGCCGGGGAGCTGTTTTTT,CASSPLPGAGELFF